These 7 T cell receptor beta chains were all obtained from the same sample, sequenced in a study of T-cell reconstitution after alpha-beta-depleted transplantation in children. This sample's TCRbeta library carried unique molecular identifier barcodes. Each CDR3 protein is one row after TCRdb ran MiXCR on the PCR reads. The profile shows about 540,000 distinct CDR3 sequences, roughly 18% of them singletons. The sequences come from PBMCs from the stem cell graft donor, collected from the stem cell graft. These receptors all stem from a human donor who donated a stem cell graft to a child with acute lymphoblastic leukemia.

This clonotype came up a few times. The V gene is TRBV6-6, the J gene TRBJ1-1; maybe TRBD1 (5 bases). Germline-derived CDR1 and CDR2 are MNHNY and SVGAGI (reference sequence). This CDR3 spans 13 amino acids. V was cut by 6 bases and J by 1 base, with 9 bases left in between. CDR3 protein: CASRQDPNTEAFF. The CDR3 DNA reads TGTGCCAGCAGACAGGATCCGAACACTGAAGCTTTCTTT.

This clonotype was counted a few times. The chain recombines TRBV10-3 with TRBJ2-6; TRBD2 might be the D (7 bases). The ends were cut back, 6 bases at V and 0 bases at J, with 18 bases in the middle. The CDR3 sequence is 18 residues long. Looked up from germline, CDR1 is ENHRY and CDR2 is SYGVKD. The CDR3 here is CAIRGGAGVSSGANVLTF. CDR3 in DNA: TGTGCCATCAGGGGAGGGGCAGGGGTGAGCTCTGGGGCCAACGTCCTGACTTTC.

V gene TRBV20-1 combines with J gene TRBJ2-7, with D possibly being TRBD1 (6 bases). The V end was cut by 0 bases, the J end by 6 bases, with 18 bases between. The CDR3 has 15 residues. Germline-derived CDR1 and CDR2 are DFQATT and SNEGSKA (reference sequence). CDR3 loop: CSARDYGFLRGEQYF. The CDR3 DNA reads TGCAGTGCTAGAGATTACGGCTTCCTCAGGGGCGAGCAGTACTTC.

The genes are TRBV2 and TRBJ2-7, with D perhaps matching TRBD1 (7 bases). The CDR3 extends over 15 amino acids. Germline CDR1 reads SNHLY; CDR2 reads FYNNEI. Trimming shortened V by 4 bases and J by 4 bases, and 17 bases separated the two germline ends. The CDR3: CASSARGAQIYEQYF. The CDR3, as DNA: TGTGCCAGCAGTGCCAGGGGGGCGCAGATATACGAGCAGTACTTC.

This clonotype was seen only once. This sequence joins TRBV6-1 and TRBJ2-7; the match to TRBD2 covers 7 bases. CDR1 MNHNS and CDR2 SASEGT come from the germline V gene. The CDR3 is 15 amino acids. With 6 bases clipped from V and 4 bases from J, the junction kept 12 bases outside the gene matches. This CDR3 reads CASRTTGGRGYEQYF. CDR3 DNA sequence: TGTGCCAGCAGGACAACCGGGGGGAGAGGGTACGAGCAGTACTTC.

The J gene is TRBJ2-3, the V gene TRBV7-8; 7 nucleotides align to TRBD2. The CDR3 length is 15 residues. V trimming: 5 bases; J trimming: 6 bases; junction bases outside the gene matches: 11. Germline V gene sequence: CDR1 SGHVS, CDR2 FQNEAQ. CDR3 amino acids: CASSMLAAPRDTQYF. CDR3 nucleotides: TGTGCCAGCAGCATGCTAGCGGCACCGAGGGATACGCAGTATTTT.

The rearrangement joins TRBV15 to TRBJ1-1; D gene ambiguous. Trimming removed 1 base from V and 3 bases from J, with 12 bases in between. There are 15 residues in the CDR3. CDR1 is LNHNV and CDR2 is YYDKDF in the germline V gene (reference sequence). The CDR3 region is CATSRALGRDTEAFF. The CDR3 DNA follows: TGTGCCACCAGCAGAGCCCTGGGGAGGGACACTGAAGCTTTCTTT. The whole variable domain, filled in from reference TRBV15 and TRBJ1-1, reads DAMVIQNPRYQVTQFGKPVTLSCSQTLNHNVMYWYQQKSSQAPKLLFHYYDKDFNNEADTPDNFQSRRPNTSFCFLDIRSPGLGDTAMYLCATSRALGRDTEAFFGQGTRLTVV.